The 31 T cell receptor beta chains below come from one sample, sequenced in a study of blood T cell repertoires in COVID-19. The repertoire was sequenced with immunoSEQ multiplex PCR; TCRdb's copy has only in-frame clones and lacks some. The sample lists about 360,000 clones; 86% were seen once. Sequenced input: peripheral blood. The source of these receptors is a woman aged 60-75 years with COVID-19, enrolled during active disease.

The chain joins TRBV20-1 to TRBJ1-6, with D hard to call. This CDR3 has 15 amino acids. V lost 3 bases, J lost 1 base, and 10 bases lay in between. Germline CDR1 is DFQATT and CDR2 is SNEGSKA (reference sequence). CDR3 protein: CSASTGESYNSPLHF. The CDR3 DNA reads as TGCAGTGCTAGTACCGGGGAATCCTATAATTCACCCCTCCACTTT.

V and J are TRBV5-1 and TRBJ1-1, with D hard to call. The CDR3 length is 12 residues. Deletions cut 0 bases from V and 11 bases from J, with 11 bases between. The germline gives CDR1 SGHRS, CDR2 YFSETQ. The CDR3 nucleotides are TGCGCCAGCAGCTTGGACAACCGAGGGGCTTTCTTT. Protein product: CASSLDNRGAFF.

This clone was recorded only once. This chain links TRBV29-1 with TRBJ2-3; weak D call: TRBD2 (6 bases). Trimming pared 3 bases from V and 4 bases from J, leaving 14 bases between. The CDR3 sequence is 14 residues long. Germline CDR1 is SQVTM and CDR2 is ANQGSEA. CDR3 protein: CSVDRGGVADTQYF. The DNA for the CDR3 is TGCAGCGTTGATAGGGGCGGGGTGGCAGATACGCAGTATTTT.

Details on this clone: The sample contains more than one DNA sequence encoding this CDR3. V is TRBV19 and J is TRBJ2-5; TRBD1 matches at 8 bases. CDR1 and CDR2 from the germline V gene are LNHDA and SQIVND (reference sequence). The CDR3 runs 13 residues. V was clipped by 6 bases and J by 1 base; unmatched bases: 1. CDR3 amino acids: CASRGQGQETQYF. The CDR3 DNA is TGTGCCAGTAGAGGACAGGGCCAAGAGACCCAGTACTTC. The full variable domain, its missing parts supplied by reference TRBV19 and TRBJ2-5, is DGGITQSPKYLFRKEGQNVTLSCEQNLNHDAMYWYRQDPGQGLRLIYYSQIVNDFQKGDIAEGYSVSREKKESFPLTVTSAQKNPTAFYLCASRGQGQETQYFGPGTRLLVL.

The J gene is TRBJ2-5, the V gene TRBV7-9; D not resolved. The germline CDR1 and CDR2 sequences are SEHNR and FQNEAQ (reference sequence). The V gene lost 2 bases and the J gene lost 0 bases, with 7 bases spanning the gap. This CDR3 comprises 14 residues. The CDR3 loop reads CASSLPFNQETQYF. The CDR3 DNA reads as TGTGCCAGCAGCTTACCGTTTAACCAAGAGACCCAGTACTTC. The whole variable domain, filled in from reference TRBV7-9 and TRBJ2-5, reads DTGVSQNPRHKITKRGQNVTFRCDPISEHNRLYWYRQTLGQGPEFLTYFQNEAQLEKSRLLSDRFSAERPKGSFSTLEIQRTEQGDSAMYLCASSLPFNQETQYFGPGTRLLVL.

This clone was seen just once. A junction end diverges from the germline sequence, so it may reflect a read error. V gene TRBV24-1 combines with J gene TRBJ1-4; D unresolved. In germline, CDR1 is KGHDR, CDR2 SFDVKD. There are 11 residues in the CDR3. The CDR3 DNA reads as TGTGCCACCAGTGATTTGCTCGGTCCGCTTTTT. It codes for CATSDLLGPLF.

The genes are TRBV7-2 and TRBJ1-6; maybe TRBD1 (6 bases). Per the germline V gene, CDR1 is SGHTA and CDR2 is FQGNSA. Between the trimmed V and J ends, which lost 3 bases and 13 bases, there was a span of 13 bases. The CDR3 extends over 13 amino acids. CDR3 in DNA: TGTGCCAGCAGCTTTCAGGGGATCTCTCCCCTCCACTTT. Its protein is CASSFQGISPLHF.

A note on this clone: This probably arose from a read error, given a far larger clone one base away. This sample includes further DNA sequences coding for the same CDR3. The chain is built from TRBV11-3 and TRBJ2-1; 10 bases agree with TRBD1. The V segment lost 1 base and the J segment 4 bases; nucleotides outside the gene matches: 1. The CDR3 has 15 residues. Germline V gene sequence: CDR1 SGHNT, CDR2 YENEEA. CDR3 coding DNA: TGTGCCAGCAGCTTAGGGACAGGGGGATACAATGAGCAGTTCTTC. Translating gives CASSLGTGGYNEQFF.

The chain combines TRBV7-3 with TRBJ2-2, with 9 bases matching TRBD1. This CDR3 spans 14 amino acids. J was trimmed by 6 bases and V by 9 bases; bases with no gene match: 8. Germline V gene data show CDR1 as SGHTA and CDR2 as FQGTGA. CDR3 region: CASKDRGGPGELFF. In DNA form, the CDR3 reads TGTGCCAGTAAGGACAGGGGAGGCCCCGGGGAGCTGTTTTTT.

The rearrangement links TRBV6-5 to TRBJ1-5, with TRBD1 matching 8 bases. This CDR3 comprises 15 residues. Germline values: CDR1 MNHEY, CDR2 SVGAGI. The V and J ends lost 5 bases and 3 bases, in that order; junction bases with no gene match: 6. CDR3 sequence: CASSPGTGYNQPQHF. For the CDR3, the DNA is TGTGCCAGCAGTCCTGGGACAGGCTACAATCAGCCCCAGCATTTT.

A few counts support this clone. This chain joins TRBV12-3 or TRBV12-4 and TRBJ2-2; D not certain. The ends were cut back, 6 bases at V and 4 bases at J, with 6 bases in the middle. The CDR3 consists of 12 residues. The CDR3 sequence: CASSPSTGELFF. The CDR3 DNA follows: TGTGCCAGCAGCCCTTCCACCGGGGAGCTGTTTTTT.

This clone came up many times. The J gene is TRBJ2-7, the V gene TRBV6-1; D is undetermined. Germline CDR1 MNHNS, CDR2 SASEGT. This CDR3 has 12 residues. V lost 3 bases, J lost 3 bases, and 6 bases lay in between. The CDR3 loop reads CASSEANYEQYF. DNA for the CDR3: TGTGCCAGCAGTGAGGCCAACTACGAGCAGTACTTC.

This clone was found once. The chain recombines TRBV4-3 with TRBJ2-2, with 7 bases lining up with TRBD1. This CDR3 has 16 amino acids. V shed 4 bases and J 0 bases; nucleotides not matched to a gene: 5. Germline assignment: CDR1 LGHNA and CDR2 YSLEER. DNA of the CDR3: TGCGCCAGCAGCCCCCTCCAGGGGGCGAACACCGGGGAGCTGTTTTTT. As protein: CASSPLQGANTGELFF.

The chain joins TRBV19 to TRBJ2-3; D might be TRBD2 (5 bases). The CDR3 consists of 14 residues. Germline CDR1 is LNHDA and CDR2 is SQIVND (reference sequence). The V gene lost 5 bases and the J gene lost 6 bases, with 15 bases spanning the gap. CDR3 protein: CASSYAASSDTQYF. As DNA, the CDR3 is TGTGCCAGTAGTTATGCGGCTAGCAGCGATACGCAGTATTTT.

The chain has TRBV4-1 and TRBJ2-3, with 9 bases that match TRBD2. Germline loops: CDR1 MGHRA, CDR2 YSYEKL. J lost 4 bases, V lost 4 bases, and 6 bases had no gene match. The CDR3 length is 15 residues. The CDR3 DNA reads TGCGCCAGCAGCCTAATAGCTAGCGGGGCAGATACGCAGTATTTT. Protein: CASSLIASGADTQYF.

The chain uses TRBV18 and TRBJ1-6; 7 bases map to TRBD1. Germline trimming cut 3 bases from V and 5 bases from J; bases unmatched to any gene: 4. Germline V gives CDR1 KGHSH, CDR2 LQKENI. CDR3 length: 15 amino acids. The chain's CDR3 is CASSPGQPNNSPLHF. In DNA, the CDR3 is TGTGCCAGCTCACCGGGACAGCCGAATAATTCACCCCTCCACTTT.

The V gene is TRBV10-2, the J gene TRBJ2-2; D remains unclear. The germline V and J ends were trimmed by 6 bases and 6 bases, with 17 bases remaining between them. The V gene's germline CDR1 is WSHSY and CDR2 SAAADI. CDR3 size: 15 residues. CDR3 residues: CASRPESIVAGELFF. Here the CDR3 DNA reads TGCGCCAGCAGACCGGAGTCTATTGTCGCCGGGGAGCTGTTTTTT.

V gene TRBV7-9 combines with J gene TRBJ2-1; 9 bases line up with TRBD2. Trimming removed 6 bases from V and 8 bases from J; junction bases left unmatched: 5. Germline V gene lookup returns CDR1 SEHNR and CDR2 FQNEAQ (reference sequence). This CDR3 spans 13 amino acids. CDR3 DNA: TGTGCCAGCAGAGAAGCGGGGGGCGATGAGCAGTTCTTC. Its protein is CASREAGGDEQFF. Combining the CDR3 with reference TRBV7-9 and TRBJ2-1 gives the whole variable domain DTGVSQNPRHKITKRGQNVTFRCDPISEHNRLYWYRQTLGQGPEFLTYFQNEAQLEKSRLLSDRFSAERPKGSFSTLEIQRTEQGDSAMYLCASREAGGDEQFFGPGTRLTVL.

This chain links TRBV7-8 with TRBJ1-5; TRBD1 is a possible D gene (5 bases). The CDR3 consists of 14 residues. The germline V gene has CDR1 SGHVS and CDR2 FQNEAQ. With 1 base removed from V and 8 bases from J, the gap between germline ends came to 12 bases. The CDR3: CASSLVAGLEPQHF. The CDR3 DNA sequence: TGTGCCAGCAGCTTAGTGGCAGGGTTGGAGCCCCAGCATTTT. Filled out from reference TRBV7-8 and TRBJ1-5, the complete variable domain reads GAGVSQSPRYKVAKRGQDVALRCDPISGHVSLFWYQQALGQGPEFLTYFQNEAQLDKSGLPSDRFFAERPEGSVSTLKIQRTQQEDSAVYLCASSLVAGLEPQHFGDGTRLSIL.

V is TRBV5-1 and J is TRBJ2-2, with TRBD1 matching over 8 bases. The CDR3 is 15 amino acids. CDR1 is SGHRS, CDR2 YFSETQ, per germline. V lost 3 bases and J lost 3; bases outside the gene matches: 4. Here the CDR3 reads CASSSDRVDTGELFF. The CDR3 DNA reads TGCGCCAGCAGCTCGGACAGGGTGGACACCGGGGAGCTGTTTTTT.

The chain employs TRBV5-1 and TRBJ1-2, with D hard to call. CDR1 and CDR2 from the germline V gene are SGHRS and YFSETQ. V shed 6 bases and J shed 7 bases, with 16 bases lying between them. This CDR3 contains 13 residues. The CDR3, as DNA: TGCGCCAGCAACCACTCTCTGGGAGGTGGCTACACCTTC. Translated: CASNHSLGGGYTF. Combining the CDR3 with reference TRBV5-1 and TRBJ1-2 gives the whole variable domain KAGVTQTPRYLIKTRGQQVTLSCSPISGHRSVSWYQQTPGQGLQFLFEYFSETQRNKGNFPGRFSGRQFSNSRSEMNVSTLELGDSALYLCASNHSLGGGYTFGSGTRLTVV.

The chain combines TRBV18 with TRBJ1-1, with unresolved D. CDR1 and CDR2 (germline): KGHSH, LQKENI. This CDR3 is built from 14 residues. The V end lost 3 bases, the J end lost 3 bases, and 11 bases lay between the germline ends. CDR3 in amino acids: CASSPPSVHTEAFF. In DNA form, the CDR3 reads TGTGCCAGCTCACCGCCCTCGGTACACACTGAAGCTTTCTTT. The variable domain in full, completed from reference TRBV18 and TRBJ1-1, reads NAGVMQNPRHLVRRRGQEARLRCSPMKGHSHVYWYRQLPEEGLKFMVYLQKENIIDESGMPKERFSAEFPKEGPSILRIQQVVRGDSAAYFCASSPPSVHTEAFFGQGTRLTVV.

A single count supports this clone. The chain uses TRBV29-1 and TRBJ2-3; 9 nucleotides agree with TRBD2. This CDR3 has 13 amino acids. Germline CDR1 reads SQVTM; CDR2 reads ANQGSEA. Trimming at V came to 4 bases and at J to 7 bases, leaving 6 bases not matched to a gene. The CDR3 sequence: CSVAGGGANTQYF. The DNA of the CDR3 is TGCAGCGTTGCTGGCGGGGGGGCAAATACGCAGTATTTT.

This chain joins TRBV30 and TRBJ1-1; D remains unclear. The germline V gene encodes CDR1 GTSNPN and CDR2 SVGIG (reference sequence). With 0 bases removed from V and 2 bases from J, the gap between germline ends came to 7 bases. This CDR3 is built from 13 residues. CDR3 residues: CAWSVLVNTEAFF. The CDR3 DNA sequence: TGTGCCTGGAGTGTACTTGTAAACACTGAAGCTTTCTTT.

This clone came up a few times. The chain joins TRBV6-1 to TRBJ1-4; D is perhaps TRBD1 (5 bases). This CDR3 comprises 14 residues. Looked up from germline, CDR1 is MNHNS and CDR2 is SASEGT. The V end lost 3 bases, the J end lost 5 bases, and 10 bases lay between the germline ends. The CDR3 loop is CASSEGGANEKLFF. The CDR3 DNA sequence: TGTGCCAGCAGTGAGGGGGGAGCCAATGAAAAACTGTTTTTT.

With regard to this clone: At one end the junction does not follow the germline gene, possibly because of a read error. This chain links TRBV28 with TRBJ1-2; possibly TRBD1 for D (5 bases). Per germline, CDR1 MDHEN and CDR2 SYDVKM. The CDR3 has 11 amino acids. In DNA form, the CDR3 reads TGTGCCTGCAGGGAGTTCTATGGCTACACCTTC. This encodes CACREFYGYTF.

V is TRBV9 and J is TRBJ1-1, with D possibly TRBD1 on 5 matching bases. This CDR3 is 16 amino acids long. The germline CDR1 and CDR2 sequences are SGDLS and YYNGEE. V was trimmed by 4 bases and J by 3 bases, leaving 19 bases between them. CDR3 residues: CASSPWGNWGDTEAFF. In nucleotides, the CDR3 is TGTGCCAGCAGCCCTTGGGGCAACTGGGGCGACACTGAAGCTTTCTTT.

This CDR3 is CASSLAGVIYNEQFF. The DNA for the CDR3 is TGTGCCAGCAGTTTAGCGGGGGTGATATACAATGAGCAGTTCTTC. V and J are TRBV6-5 and TRBJ2-1, with 9 bases fitting TRBD2. This CDR3 spans 15 amino acids. Germline V gene lookup returns CDR1 MNHEY and CDR2 SVGAGI. J was trimmed by 4 bases and V by 4 bases; bases with no gene match: 5.

The chain carries TRBV7-2 and TRBJ1-1; no reliable D call. Germline loops: CDR1 SGHTA, CDR2 FQGNSA. The length of the CDR3 is 13 residues. V was shortened by 1 base and J by 6 bases, with 9 bases between the two germline ends. CDR3 DNA: TGTGCCAGCAGCTTAGGAGGGTCCGCTGAAGCTTTCTTT. It is translated as CASSLGGSAEAFF.

The chain uses TRBV5-5 and TRBJ2-1; D uncertain. Germline CDR1 is SGHKS and CDR2 is YYEKEE (reference sequence). Trimming left V 4 bases short and J 4 bases short, with 3 bases between. The CDR3 runs to 11 residues. The CDR3 DNA reads as TGTGCCAGCAGCCCATACAATGAGCAGTTCTTC. Translating gives CASSPYNEQFF. Variable domain in full (rest from reference TRBV5-5 and TRBJ2-1): DAGVTQSPTHLIKTRGQQVTLRCSPISGHKSVSWYQQVLGQGPQFIFQYYEKEERGRGNFPDRFSARQFPNYSSELNVNALLLGDSALYLCASSPYNEQFFGPGTRLTVL.

This chain joins TRBV19 and TRBJ1-6; 8 bases map to TRBD1. The CDR3 length is 16 residues. After removal of 7 bases from V and 1 base from J, the junction contained 6 bases not matched to a gene. Germline loops: CDR1 LNHDA, CDR2 SQIVND (reference sequence). As DNA, the CDR3 is TGTGCCAGTACCTCCGGGACAGGATCCTATAATTCACCCCTCCACTTT. Its translation: CASTSGTGSYNSPLHF.